These T cell receptor beta chains were read from a single sample in a study of T cell changes during pregnancy in multiple sclerosis. Sequencing was performed with immunoSEQ multiplex PCR; in TCRdb, only in-frame clones are kept and a portion is missing. The table lists about 75,000 clones, approximately 95% of them singletons. The sequences come from CD4+ T cells from peripheral blood mononuclear cells, collected after pregnancy. These receptors all stem from a female donor with multiple sclerosis, enrolled in a pregnancy study. Both conserved end residues are part of each CDR3. The D gene is left open where the match is weak. Expanded clones are given a class, and other clones once, few, many or no size at all.

j_call v_call clone_size d_call cdr3_nt cdr3_aa
TRBJ2-7 TRBV5-8 NA TRBD2 TGTGCCAGCGCCGGGGGGGTTTTAAACGAGCAGTACTTC CASAGGVLNEQYF
TRBJ2-1 TRBV7-8 NA NA TGTGCCAGCAGCTTAAGACTGGATAGCGGTGAGCAGTTCTTC CASSLRLDSGEQFF
TRBJ2-7 TRBV28 few NA TGTGCCAGCAGCCCTGCGGGACTGGAGGCCTACGAGCAGTACTTC CASSPAGLEAYEQYF
TRBJ2-1 TRBV15 NA TRBD2 TGTGCCACCAGCAGAGACCCCCCGGGGGGCGGGAGGGGGGGTGAGCAGTTCTTC CATSRDPPGGGRGGEQFF
TRBJ2-3 TRBV28 NA NA TGTGCCTCCAACACAGGGAGCACGCAGTATTTT CASNTGSTQYF
TRBJ2-5 TRBV19 NA NA TGTGCCAGTAGTATAGCCGGGACACGAGAGACCCAGTACTTC CASSIAGTRETQYF
TRBJ2-1 TRBV28 NA TRBD2 TGTGCCAGCAGTTCGCCACTAGCGGGAGGGTACAATGAGCAGTTCTTC CASSSPLAGGYNEQFF
TRBJ2-1 TRBV30 once TRBD2 TGTGCCTGGGCGGGAAGCGGGAGGATTATCGGCGAGCAGTTCTTC CAWAGSGRIIGEQFF
TRBJ2-1 TRBV29-1 NA NA TGCAGCGTTGGAGGCCGCCTCTACAATGAGCAGTTCTTC CSVGGRLYNEQFF
TRBJ1-1 TRBV29-1 NA NA TGCAGCGTTGGGCCCCGAATGAGGAGAACTGAAGCTTTCTTT CSVGPRMRRTEAFF
TRBJ2-1 TRBV18 NA NA TGTGCCAGCTCACCAAGGGGTAGCTCCTACAATGAGCAGTTCTTC CASSPRGSSYNEQFF
TRBJ1-5 TRBV7-7 NA NA TGTGCTAGCAGCTTAATTAGTCAGCCCCAGCATTTT CASSLISQPQHF
TRBJ2-6 TRBV21-1 NA NA TGTGAAGAGGCAGGGAGGGCGTCTGGGGCCAACGTCCTGACTTTC CEEAGRASGANVLTF
TRBJ2-7 TRBV7-8 few TRBD2 TGTGCCAGCAGCTTACTGGCGGGAGGCTTCGGGGAGCAGTACTTC CASSLLAGGFGEQYF
TRBJ2-2 TRBV19 NA TRBD2 TGTGCCAGTAGTATCGTCCGGACTAGCGGAACCACCGGGGAGCTGTTTTTT CASSIVRTSGTTGELFF
TRBJ2-2 TRBV5-1 NA NA TGCGCCAGCCAACTCCTTGCGAACACCGGGGAGCTGTTTTTT CASQLLANTGELFF
TRBJ2-2 TRBV19 NA TRBD2 TGTGCCAGTACCACCCCTCCGGGACTAGCGGGAGGGAGGGGCACCGGGGAGCTGTTTTTT CASTTPPGLAGGRGTGELFF
TRBJ2-1 TRBV6-5 NA TRBD2 TGTGCCAGCACCAAAGGACTAGCGGGAGTTGAGCAGTTCTTC CASTKGLAGVEQFF
TRBJ2-2 TRBV5-1 once TRBD2 TGCGCCAGCACCGTTAATCCGGGAGGAGGGAACACCGGGGAGCTGTTTTTT CASTVNPGGGNTGELFF
TRBJ2-5 TRBV2 NA NA TGTGCCAGCAGTGATTATGTAGGAGATCTGGAGACCCAGTACTTC CASSDYVGDLETQYF
TRBJ2-3 TRBV25-1 NA TRBD1 TGTGCCAGCAGTGGGCAGGGGGCTCGGGATACGCAGTATTTT CASSGQGARDTQYF
TRBJ2-1 TRBV9 NA NA TGTGCCAGCAGCGTAGGCGGCTCCTACAATGAGCAGTTCTTC CASSVGGSYNEQFF
TRBJ2-3 TRBV29-1 NA TRBD2 TGCAGCGCCCACCGACTAGCGGGAGAGGCAGATACGCAGTATTTT CSAHRLAGEADTQYF
TRBJ1-4 TRBV5-6 NA TRBD1 TGTGCCAGCAGCTTGGGAGGGCAGGGGGTGGCTGAAAAACTGTTTTTT CASSLGGQGVAEKLFF
TRBJ2-1 TRBV7-6 NA TRBD2 TGTGCCAGCAGCTCTCTAGCGGGAGGGCCTAACTCCTACAATGAGCAGTTCTTC CASSSLAGGPNSYNEQFF